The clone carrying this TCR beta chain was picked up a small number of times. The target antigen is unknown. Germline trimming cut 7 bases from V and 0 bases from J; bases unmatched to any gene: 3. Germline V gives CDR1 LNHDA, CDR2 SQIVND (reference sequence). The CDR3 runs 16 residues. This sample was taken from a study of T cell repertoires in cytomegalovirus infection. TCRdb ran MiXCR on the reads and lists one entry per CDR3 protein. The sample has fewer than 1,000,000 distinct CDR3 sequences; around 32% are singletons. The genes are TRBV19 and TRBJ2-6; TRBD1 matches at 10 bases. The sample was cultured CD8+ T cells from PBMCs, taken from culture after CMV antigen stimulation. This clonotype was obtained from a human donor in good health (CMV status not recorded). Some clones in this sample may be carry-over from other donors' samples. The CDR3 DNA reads TGTGCCAGTACCGGGACAGGGGCCTCTGGGGCCAACGTCCTGACTTTC. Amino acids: CASTGTGASGANVLTF.